The 4 T cell receptor beta chains presented below share a single source sample, sequenced in a study of blood T cell repertoires in COVID-19. Using immunoSEQ multiplex PCR, the repertoire was profiled, and TCRdb retains in-frame clones only, with some absent. The profile covers a few hundred thousand clones, with 65% to 90% appearing a single time and about 10% taken by the ten largest. The sequenced sample was peripheral blood. The source is a man between 50 and 59 years old with active or convalescent COVID-19.

The rearrangement links TRBV7-2 to TRBJ1-6; unclear D gene. The CDR3 runs 14 residues. Germline lookup yields CDR1 SGHTA and CDR2 FQGNSA. The ends were cut back, 2 bases at V and 5 bases at J, with 7 bases in the middle. CDR3 DNA sequence: TGTGCCAGCAGCTTACGGGAAAATAATTCACCCCTCCACTTT. The encoded protein is CASSLRENNSPLHF.

The chain employs TRBV10-1 and TRBJ1-1; D not certain. Germline CDR1 reads WNHNN; CDR2 reads SYGVQD (reference sequence). With 0 bases removed from V and 8 bases from J, the gap between germline ends came to 13 bases. This CDR3 has 14 amino acids. CDR3 nucleotide sequence: TGCGCCAGCAGTGAGTCGCAGTTATGCTTAGAAGCTTTCTTT. This gives the protein CASSESQLCLEAFF.

This clone was seen just once. CDR3 sequence: CASSLNPDRSYNEQFF. In DNA, the CDR3 is TGTGCCAGCAGCTTAAACCCCGACAGGAGCTACAATGAGCAGTTCTTC. This sequence joins TRBV7-2 and TRBJ2-1; D might be TRBD1 (6 bases). Germline V gives CDR1 SGHTA, CDR2 FQGNSA. V lost 2 bases, J lost 3 bases, and 14 bases lay in between. The CDR3 runs 16 residues. Full variable domain (outside the CDR3, taken from reference TRBV7-2 and TRBJ2-1): GAGVSQSPSNKVTEKGKDVELRCDPISGHTALYWYRQSLGQGLEFLIYFQGNSAPDKSGLPSDRFSAERTGGSVSTLTIQRTQQEDSAVYLCASSLNPDRSYNEQFFGPGTRLTVL.

The CDR3 nucleotides are TGCGCCAGCAGCCCCCTTATGACAGTTAGCAATCAGCCCCAGCATTTT. Its translation is CASSPLMTVSNQPQHF. V gene TRBV4-1 combines with J gene TRBJ1-5, with a possible D match to TRBD1 (5 bases). Trimming took off 4 bases at V and 0 bases at J, with 13 bases between the two ends. CDR1 and CDR2 from the germline V gene are MGHRA and YSYEKL. This CDR3 comprises 16 residues.